This is a list of T cell receptor beta chains from one sample in a study of blood T cell repertoires in COVID-19. The assay was immunoSEQ multiplex PCR, and TCRdb's table has in-frame clones only and misses some. The sample lists around 210,000 clones, about 89% occurring once. The sequencing input was PBMCs or T cells enriched from blood (not recorded which). Receptor source: a woman aged 18-35 years who had recovered from COVID-19. CDR3s include the opening cysteine and the closing phenylalanine or tryptophan. A D gene is named only where the DNA matches it firmly. Some rows have no size entry. The others give once, few or many, or a class for an expanded clone.

d_call	clone_size	v_call	j_call	cdr3_nt	cdr3_aa
.	.	TRBV4-1	TRBJ1-6	TGCGCCAGCAGCCAAGGGGCAAACTCACCCCTCCACTTT	CASSQGANSPLHF
.	.	TRBV5-8	TRBJ1-5	TGTGCCAGCAGCTTCTCCCCAGGGTCCAGCCCCCAGCATTTT	CASSFSPGSSPQHF
TRBD1	.	TRBV2	TRBJ1-1	TGTGCCAGCAGAGGGGACAGGGAGGAAGCTTTCTTT	CASRGDREEAFF
.	.	TRBV5-1	TRBJ1-1	TGCGCCAGCAGCTTGGGGTCCGGACAGCAGAACACTGAAGCTTTCTTT	CASSLGSGQQNTEAFF
.	.	TRBV10-2	TRBJ2-7	TGCGCCAGCAGTCGGCGGGACAGCTACGAGCAGTACTTC	CASSRRDSYEQYF
.	.	TRBV30	TRBJ2-3	TGTGCCTGGAGTGTAAGCCACCTCGCAGATACGCAGTATTTT	CAWSVSHLADTQYF
.	.	TRBV15	TRBJ1-2	TGTGCCACCAGCAGAGCCCCGGGTTGGAGAAGAGTCAACTATGGCTACACCTTC	CATSRAPGWRRVNYGYTF
TRBD1	.	TRBV7-9	TRBJ2-2	TGTGCCAGCAGCCCCACAGGGGAATACGGGGAGCTGTTTTTT	CASSPTGEYGELFF
.	.	TRBV5-6	TRBJ1-2	TGTGCCAGCAGCTTGGCCCTAGGAGATGGCTACACCTTC	CASSLALGDGYTF
TRBD1	.	TRBV3-1/TRBV3-2	TRBJ1-1	TGTGCCAGCACCCCTGTGACAGGGGACACTGAAGCTTTCTTT	CASTPVTGDTEAFF
TRBD1	.	TRBV19	TRBJ1-1	TGTGCCAGTAGTTCCCGAGGGGGCATGAACACTGAAGCTTTCTTT	CASSSRGGMNTEAFF
.	once	TRBV2	TRBJ2-7	TGTGCCAGCAGTGCCCGTCCAGGGGCAATCTACGAGCAGTACTTC	CASSARPGAIYEQYF
.	.	TRBV19	TRBJ1-2	TGTGCCAGTAGGGGGGCCTCGGGGCCTGAGCAGGGTGGCTACACCTTC	CASRGASGPEQGGYTF
.	.	TRBV5-1	TRBJ1-3	TGCGCCAGCAGCTTGTCAGGGGTCTCTGGAAACACCATATATTTT	CASSLSGVSGNTIYF
.	.	TRBV5-1	TRBJ1-2	TGCGCCAGCAGCTTGGGTAGAGGGAGAAGCTATGGCTACACCTTC	CASSLGRGRSYGYTF
.	.	TRBV2	TRBJ2-1	TGTGCCAGCAGTGAGCCTAGCTGGTCCTACAATGAGCAGTTCTTC	CASSEPSWSYNEQFF
TRBD2	.	TRBV7-9	TRBJ2-1	TGTGCCAGCAGCCCCACCGGGACTAGTAACAATGAGCAGTTCTTC	CASSPTGTSNNEQFF
.	.	TRBV18	TRBJ1-6	TGTGCCAGCTCACGCGGGGAAAATTCACCCCTCCACTTT	CASSRGENSPLHF
.	.	TRBV19	TRBJ2-1	TGTGCCAGTAGTATACTAGGGGAACAGGGTCGAAATGAGCAGTTCTTC	CASSILGEQGRNEQFF
TRBD2	.	TRBV5-1	TRBJ2-7	TGCGCCAGCAGCTTCGGGACTAGCGACGAGCAGTACTTC	CASSFGTSDEQYF